The clone carrying this TCR beta chain was picked up many times. What it binds is not known. The junction shows a germline mismatch at one end, possibly a read error. Each CDR3 protein is one row after TCRdb ran MiXCR on the reads. Of 300,000 or so distinct CDR3 sequences listed, around 9.1% are singletons. CDR3 size: 14 residues. The germline CDR1 and CDR2 sequences are ENHRY and SYGVKD. This sample was included in a study of T cell repertoires in cytomegalovirus infection. Findings of the study overall: Summed frequency of shared TCR beta families picked out CMV carriers who also had the relevant HLA.

The chain carries TRBV10-3 and TRBJ2-3; 8 nucleotides align to TRBD2. The receptor was derived from a human donor in good health (CMV status not recorded). Some clones in this sample may be carry-over from other donors' samples. Specimen: PBMCs. Here the CDR3 reads CAVSRGLAADTQYF. The CDR3 nucleotides are TGTGCCGTCAGCAGAGGACTAGCCGCAGATACGCAGTATTTT.